This T cell receptor (beta chain) derives from a study of blood T cell repertoires in COVID-19 (dated by TCRdb to between 2020 and 2021). At the level of the whole study: Collaborator samples came from the United States, Italy and Spain and covered acute and convalescent phases of COVID-19. The prospective study material was composed of cDNA or gDNA derived from T cells, B-cell-depleted T cells, or PBMCs. Subjects who had been exposed to COVID-19, were actively infected with it, or had recovered from it provided the deeply sampled blood TCRbeta repertoires that made up the dataset. A freely available public database, intended as a resource for researchers studying the immune response to SARS-CoV-2, is where the repertoires were released. The samples were drawn from the first 160 participants of the ongoing ImmuneRACE study and from 950 to 1,500 subjects provided by 6 global collaborators. Sample metadata almost always included a de-identified subject ID, COVID-19 status, age in years and sex. Where available, HLA class I and class II types were obtained from metadata supplied by the sample provider rather than from assay-based typing.

General study outcomes and caveats: How much clinical and demographic metadata was included differed by source and by participant, and the metadata was provided uncurated.

A note on this clone: This receptor's antigen is unknown. No much larger clone exists at a distance of one base, and base qualities are not known.

Collaborating institutions collected whole blood in K2EDTA tubes following their own protocols. For TCRbeta analysis, collaborator samples were shipped as frozen whole blood, as isolated PBMCs, or as DNA extracted from either sample type. V is cut by 1 base and J by 0 bases, and the space between the germline ends is 4 bases. The germline V gene sets CDR1 to SGHRS and CDR2 to YFSETQ. Including cysteine and phenylalanine, the CDR3 has 14 amino acids. Here the CDR3 DNA is all that survives: 42 bases in frame from base 1. The immunoSEQ Assay, a bias-controlled multiplex PCR, was used to amplify TCRbeta CDR3 regions from genomic DNA. Under the source paper's analysis protocol: Within the assay, amplification of reference gene primers was used to estimate how many nucleated cells each sample contained. Sequence reads were collapsed and filtered to measure the absolute abundance of every unique TCRbeta CDR3 rearrangement. For each sample, productive Simpson clonality was calculated by taking the square root of Simpson's diversity index across productive rearrangements. The clones in this table, taken by TCRdb from immuneACCESS, are in-frame only. Not every clone is retained; where verified, under half of the shortfall comes from an unresolved V gene, and the cause of the rest is unknown. The V and J calls and clone size were taken over from that table, and D and trimming were inferred from the DNA. The sample contains some 120,000 clones, 85% to 90% of them found a single time. The top ten clonotypes cover 25% to 30% of the sample.

Here the chain combines TRBV5-1 and TRBJ1-4; no D segment can be confidently identified. The material sequenced was peripheral blood. The source is a woman aged 80 or over with acute or convalescent COVID-19. The CDR3 sequence is CASSLSATNEKLFF. The DNA sequence is TGCGCCAGCAGCTTGTCTGCAACTAATGAAAAACTGTTTTTT.